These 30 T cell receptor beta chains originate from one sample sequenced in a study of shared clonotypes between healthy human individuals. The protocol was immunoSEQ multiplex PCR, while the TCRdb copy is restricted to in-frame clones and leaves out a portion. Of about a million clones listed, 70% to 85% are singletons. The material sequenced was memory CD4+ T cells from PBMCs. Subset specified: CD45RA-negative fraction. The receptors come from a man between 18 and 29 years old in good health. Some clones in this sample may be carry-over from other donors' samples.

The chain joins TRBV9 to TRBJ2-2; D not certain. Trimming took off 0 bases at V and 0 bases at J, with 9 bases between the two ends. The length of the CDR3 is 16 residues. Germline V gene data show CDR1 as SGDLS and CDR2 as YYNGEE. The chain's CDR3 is CASSVVVVSNTGELFF. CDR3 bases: TGTGCCAGCAGCGTAGTGGTCGTATCGAACACCGGGGAGCTGTTTTTT.

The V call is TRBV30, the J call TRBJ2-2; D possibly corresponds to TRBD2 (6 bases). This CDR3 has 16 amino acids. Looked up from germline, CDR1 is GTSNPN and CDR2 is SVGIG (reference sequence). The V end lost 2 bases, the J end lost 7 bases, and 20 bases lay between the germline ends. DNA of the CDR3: TGTGCCTGGAGTCCTCCCCGGGGGAAGATAAGCGGGGAGCTGTTTTTT. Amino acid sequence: CAWSPPRGKISGELFF. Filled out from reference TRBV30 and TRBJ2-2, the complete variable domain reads SQTIHQWPATLVQPVGSPLSLECTVEGTSNPNLYWYRQAAGRGLQLLFYSVGIGQISSEVPQNLSASRPQDRQFILSSKKLLLSDSGFYLCAWSPPRGKISGELFFGEGSRLTVL.

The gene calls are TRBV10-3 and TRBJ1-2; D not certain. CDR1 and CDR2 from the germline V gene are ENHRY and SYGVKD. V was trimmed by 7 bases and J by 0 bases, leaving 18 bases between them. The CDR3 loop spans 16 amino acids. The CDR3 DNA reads TGTGCCATCACCCAATCTCCCCTACCCACTAACTATGGCTACACCTTC. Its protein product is CAITQSPLPTNYGYTF.

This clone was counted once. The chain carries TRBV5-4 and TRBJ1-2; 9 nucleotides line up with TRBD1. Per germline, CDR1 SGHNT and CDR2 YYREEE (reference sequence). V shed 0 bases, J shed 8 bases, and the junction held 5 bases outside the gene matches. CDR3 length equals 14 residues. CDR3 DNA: TGTGCCAGCAGCTTGGGGGACAGGGAGGTGGGCTACACCTTC. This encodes CASSLGDREVGYTF.

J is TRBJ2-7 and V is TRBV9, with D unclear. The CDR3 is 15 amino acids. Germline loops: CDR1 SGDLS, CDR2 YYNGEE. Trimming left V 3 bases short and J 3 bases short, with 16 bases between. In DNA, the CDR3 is TGTGCCAGCAGCGGATCGGCTAGACTGGGCTACGAGCAGTACTTC. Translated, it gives CASSGSARLGYEQYF.

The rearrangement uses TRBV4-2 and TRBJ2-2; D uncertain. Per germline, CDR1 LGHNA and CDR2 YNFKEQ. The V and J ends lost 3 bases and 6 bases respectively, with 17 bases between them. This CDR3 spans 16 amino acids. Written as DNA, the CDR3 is TGTGCCAGCAGCCACGCCAGCCCGATCGGTTCCGGGGAGCTGTTTTTT. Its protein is CASSHASPIGSGELFF.

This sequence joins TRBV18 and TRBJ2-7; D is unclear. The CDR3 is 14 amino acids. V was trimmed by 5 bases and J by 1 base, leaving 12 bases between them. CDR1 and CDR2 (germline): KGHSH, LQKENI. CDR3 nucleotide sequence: TGTGCCAGCTCATCCCGGGCGGCATCCTACGAGCAGTACTTC. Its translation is CASSSRAASYEQYF. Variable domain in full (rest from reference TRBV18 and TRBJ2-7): NAGVMQNPRHLVRRRGQEARLRCSPMKGHSHVYWYRQLPEEGLKFMVYLQKENIIDESGMPKERFSAEFPKEGPSILRIQQVVRGDSAAYFCASSSRAASYEQYFGPGTRLTVT.

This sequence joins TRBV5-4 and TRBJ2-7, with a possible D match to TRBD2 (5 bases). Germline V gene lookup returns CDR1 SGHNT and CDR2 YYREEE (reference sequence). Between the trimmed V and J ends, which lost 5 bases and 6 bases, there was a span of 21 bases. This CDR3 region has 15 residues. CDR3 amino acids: CASSKESHTGSEQYF. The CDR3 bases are TGTGCCAGCAGTAAAGAAAGTCACACGGGGTCCGAGCAGTACTTC.

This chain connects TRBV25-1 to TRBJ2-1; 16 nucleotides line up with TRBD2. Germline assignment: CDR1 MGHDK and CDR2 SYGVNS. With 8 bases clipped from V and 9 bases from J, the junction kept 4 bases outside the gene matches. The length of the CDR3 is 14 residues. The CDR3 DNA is TGTGCCAGCCAAGGGACTAGCGGGAGGGTTGAGCAGTTCTTC. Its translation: CASQGTSGRVEQFF.

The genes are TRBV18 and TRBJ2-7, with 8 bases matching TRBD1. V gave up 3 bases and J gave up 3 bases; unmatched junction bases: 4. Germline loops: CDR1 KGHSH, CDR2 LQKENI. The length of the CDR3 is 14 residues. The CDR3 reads CASSPSTGDYEQYF. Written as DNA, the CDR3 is TGTGCCAGCTCACCGTCGACAGGGGACTACGAGCAGTACTTC.

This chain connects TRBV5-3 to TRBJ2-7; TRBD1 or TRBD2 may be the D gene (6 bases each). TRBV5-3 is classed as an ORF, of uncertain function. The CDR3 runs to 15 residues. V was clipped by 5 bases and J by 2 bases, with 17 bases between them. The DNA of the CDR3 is TGTGCCAGAAGACATTATGGGGGGCGGCCCTACGAGCAGTACTTC. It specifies CARRHYGGRPYEQYF.

This CDR3 reads CASSLVEGTYNEQFF. The CDR3 DNA reads TGTGCCAGCAGCTTAGTCGAGGGGACCTACAATGAGCAGTTCTTC. This chain links TRBV7-8 with TRBJ2-1; possibly TRBD1 or TRBD2 for D (5 bases each). The CDR3 is made up of 15 amino acids. Looked up from germline, CDR1 is SGHVS and CDR2 is FQNEAQ. With 1 base removed from V and 2 bases from J, the gap between germline ends came to 9 bases.

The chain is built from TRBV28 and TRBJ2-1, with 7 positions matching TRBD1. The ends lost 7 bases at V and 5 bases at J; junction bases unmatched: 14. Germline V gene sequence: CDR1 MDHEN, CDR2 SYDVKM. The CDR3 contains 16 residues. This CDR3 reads CASIDRVGRSNNEQFF. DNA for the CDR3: TGTGCCAGCATCGACAGGGTCGGGCGGAGCAACAATGAGCAGTTCTTC.

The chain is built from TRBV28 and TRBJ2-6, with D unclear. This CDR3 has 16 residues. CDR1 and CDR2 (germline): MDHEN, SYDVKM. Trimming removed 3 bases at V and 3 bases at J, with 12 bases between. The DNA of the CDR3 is TGTGCCAGCAGTTTGCTGGGATCGGGTGGGGCCAACGTCCTGACTTTC. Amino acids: CASSLLGSGGANVLTF. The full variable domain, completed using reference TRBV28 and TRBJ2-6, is DVKVTQSSRYLVKRTGEKVFLECVQDMDHENMFWYRQDPGLGLRLIYFSYDVKMKEKGDIPEGYSVSREKKERFSLILESASTNQTSMYLCASSLLGSGGANVLTFGAGSRLTVL.

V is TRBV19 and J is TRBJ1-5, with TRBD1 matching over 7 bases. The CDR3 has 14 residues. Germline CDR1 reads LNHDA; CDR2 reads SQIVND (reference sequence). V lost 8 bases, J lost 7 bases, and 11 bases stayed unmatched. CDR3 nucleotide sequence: TGTGCCAGTTTGGCCAGGGGGGAAGGACAGCCCCAGCATTTT. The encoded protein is CASLARGEGQPQHF.

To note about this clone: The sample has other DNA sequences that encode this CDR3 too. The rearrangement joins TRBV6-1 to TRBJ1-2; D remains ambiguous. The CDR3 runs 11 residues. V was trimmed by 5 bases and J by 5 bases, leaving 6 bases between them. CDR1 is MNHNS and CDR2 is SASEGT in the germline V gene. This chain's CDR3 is CASSLTYGYTF. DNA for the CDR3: TGTGCCAGCAGTCTGACATATGGCTACACCTTC.

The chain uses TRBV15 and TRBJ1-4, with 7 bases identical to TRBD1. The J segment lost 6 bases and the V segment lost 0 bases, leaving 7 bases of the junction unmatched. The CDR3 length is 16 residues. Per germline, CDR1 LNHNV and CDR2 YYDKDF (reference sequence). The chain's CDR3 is CATSRDLGTAYEKLFF. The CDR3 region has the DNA TGTGCCACCAGCAGAGATCTGGGGACAGCTTATGAAAAACTGTTTTTT.

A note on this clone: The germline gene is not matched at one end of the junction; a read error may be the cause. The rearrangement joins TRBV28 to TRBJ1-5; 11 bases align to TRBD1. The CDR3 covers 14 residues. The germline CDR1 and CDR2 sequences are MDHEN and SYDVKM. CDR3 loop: CASSLAGTGGSGYF. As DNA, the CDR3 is TGTGCCAGCAGTTTAGCCGGGACAGGGGGTTCGGGCTATTTT.

The CDR3 DNA follows: TGTGCCAGCAGCCCAGGTGGGGGCCATCCCTCTGGAAACACCATATATTTT. It specifies CASSPGGGHPSGNTIYF. J is TRBJ1-3 and V is TRBV5-4; weak D call: TRBD1 (6 bases). This CDR3 region has 17 residues. With 4 bases removed from V and 0 bases from J, the gap between germline ends came to 17 bases. CDR1 is SGHNT and CDR2 is YYREEE in the germline V gene (reference sequence). The whole variable domain, filled in from reference TRBV5-4 and TRBJ1-3, reads ETGVTQSPTHLIKTRGQQVTLRCSSQSGHNTVSWYQQALGQGPQFIFQYYREEENGRGNFPPRFSGLQFPNYSSELNVNALELDDSALYLCASSPGGGHPSGNTIYFGEGSWLTVV.

For the CDR3, the DNA is TGTGCCACCCGTAGGGATTCCTCTGGAAACACCATATATTTT. Its translation: CATRRDSSGNTIYF. This chain links TRBV28 with TRBJ1-3; D gene uncertain. Germline V gene data show CDR1 as MDHEN and CDR2 as SYDVKM. The CDR3 loop spans 14 amino acids. V was clipped by 10 bases and J by 0 bases, with 13 bases between them.

DNA for the CDR3: TGTGCCAGCTTACCCCAGGGGGCTTGGACTGAAGCTTTCTTT. It yields the protein CASLPQGAWTEAFF. This chain joins TRBV28 and TRBJ1-1, with TRBD1 matching 8 bases. Germline assignment: CDR1 MDHEN and CDR2 SYDVKM. Losses at the gene ends were 8 bases for V and 5 bases for J; bases not matched to a gene: 10. This CDR3 has 14 residues.

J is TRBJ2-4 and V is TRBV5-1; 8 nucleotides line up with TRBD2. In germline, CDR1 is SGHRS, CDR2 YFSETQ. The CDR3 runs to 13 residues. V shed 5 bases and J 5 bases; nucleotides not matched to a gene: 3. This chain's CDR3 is CASSYSGENIQYF. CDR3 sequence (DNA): TGCGCCAGCAGTTATAGCGGGGAAAACATTCAGTACTTC.

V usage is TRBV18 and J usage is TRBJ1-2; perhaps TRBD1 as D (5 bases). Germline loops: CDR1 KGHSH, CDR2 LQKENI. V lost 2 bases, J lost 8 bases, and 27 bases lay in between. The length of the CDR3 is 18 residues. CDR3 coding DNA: TGTGCCAGCTCACCAGGCAGGGATCTATTCGGTCTGGGATCCGGCTACACCTTC. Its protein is CASSPGRDLFGLGSGYTF.

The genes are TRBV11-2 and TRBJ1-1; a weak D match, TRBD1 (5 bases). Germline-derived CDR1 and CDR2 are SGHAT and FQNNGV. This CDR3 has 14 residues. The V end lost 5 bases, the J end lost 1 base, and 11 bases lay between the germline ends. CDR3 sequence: CASSPFGGNTEAFF. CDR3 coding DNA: TGTGCCAGCAGCCCTTTTGGGGGGAACACTGAAGCTTTCTTT.

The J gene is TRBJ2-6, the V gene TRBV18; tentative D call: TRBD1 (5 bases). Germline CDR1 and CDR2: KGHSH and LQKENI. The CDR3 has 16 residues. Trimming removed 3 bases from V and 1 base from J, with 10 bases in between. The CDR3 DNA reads TGTGCCAGCTCACCGTTGCAGGGATCTGGGGCCAACGTCCTGACTTTC. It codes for CASSPLQGSGANVLTF.

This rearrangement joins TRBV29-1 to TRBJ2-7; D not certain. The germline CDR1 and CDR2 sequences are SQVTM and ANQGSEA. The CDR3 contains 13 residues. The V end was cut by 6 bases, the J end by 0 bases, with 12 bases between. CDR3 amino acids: CSVMAGPSYEQYF. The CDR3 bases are TGCAGCGTGATGGCAGGCCCCTCCTACGAGCAGTACTTC.

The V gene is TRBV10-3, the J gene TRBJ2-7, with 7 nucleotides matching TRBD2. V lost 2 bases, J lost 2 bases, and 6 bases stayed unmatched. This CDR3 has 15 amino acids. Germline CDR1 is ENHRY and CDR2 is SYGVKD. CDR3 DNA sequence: TGTGCCATCAGTGAGAGGGACTACACAACCTACGAGCAGTACTTC. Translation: CAISERDYTTYEQYF.

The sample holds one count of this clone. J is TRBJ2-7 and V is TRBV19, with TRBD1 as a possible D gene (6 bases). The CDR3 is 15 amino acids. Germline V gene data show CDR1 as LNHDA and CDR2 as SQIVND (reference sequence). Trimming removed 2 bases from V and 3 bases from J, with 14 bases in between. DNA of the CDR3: TGTGCCAGTAGTATATCGAGGACAGAAAACTACGAGCAGTACTTC. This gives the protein CASSISRTENYEQYF.

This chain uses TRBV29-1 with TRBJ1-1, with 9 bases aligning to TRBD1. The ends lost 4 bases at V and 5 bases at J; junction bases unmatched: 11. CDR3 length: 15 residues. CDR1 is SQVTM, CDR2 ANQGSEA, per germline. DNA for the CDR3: TGCAGCGTTGGACAATTACAGGGGGCGCGGACTGAAGCTTTCTTT. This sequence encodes CSVGQLQGARTEAFF.

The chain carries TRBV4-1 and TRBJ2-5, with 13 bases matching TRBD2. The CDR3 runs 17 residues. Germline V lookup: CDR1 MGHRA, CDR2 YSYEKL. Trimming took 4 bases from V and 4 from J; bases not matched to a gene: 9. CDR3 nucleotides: TGCGCCAGCAGCCCGATTACTAGCGGGAGGGGGCTAGAGACCCAGTACTTC. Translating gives CASSPITSGRGLETQYF.